This T cell receptor beta chain stems from a study of T cells in Graves' hyperthyroidism and ophthalmopathy. Background on the study: Blood was drawn when the patient was first diagnosed and still untreated.

Study-wide results and caveats: Ophthalmopathy, which appeared later, was predicted by the model a median approximately six months before onset. Within blood appeared most thyroid clonotypes that had expanded above 0.001.

In its sample, this clonotype was seen many times. Its antigen is unidentified. TCR beta CDR3 regions were amplified from RNA transcripts. First-round RT-PCR of the TCR CDR3 relied on the HTBI primer set. TCRdb re-called the multiplex PCR reads through MiXCR, storing one row per CDR3 protein. Of about 300,000 distinct CDR3 sequences in the sample, about an eighth are singletons; the top ten hold 7.8%. Sequenced input: blood. The clonotype was recovered from a woman aged 25-40 years with Graves' hyperthyroidism that later progressed to Graves' ophthalmopathy.

The CDR3 region has the DNA TGTGCCAGCAGCTGGACTAGCGGGAGAGGGACGGGCGAGCAGTACTTC. Residues: CASSWTSGRGTGEQYF. This chain joins TRBV6-1 and TRBJ2-7, with TRBD2 matching 13 bases. Per germline, CDR1 MNHNS and CDR2 SASEGT. The junction had 11 bases not matched to a gene; V was cut back by 6 bases and J by 6 bases. The CDR3 runs to 16 residues.